This TCR beta chain is from a study of cytomegalovirus exposure and HLA in healthy donors. The V end lost 1 base, the J end lost 4 bases, and 8 bases lay between the germline ends. CDR3 length equals 14 residues. Germline V gives CDR1 SEHNR, CDR2 FQNEAQ (reference sequence). PCR was performed using 60 Vbeta and 13 Jbeta primers. Sequencing was performed with immunoSEQ multiplex PCR; in TCRdb, only in-frame clones are kept and a portion is missing. This sample has approximately 120,000 clones, with approximately 72% found just once. Study results and caveats: Diagnosis of cytomegalovirus status made by the classifier reportedly showed high specificity and sensitivity. Accurate prediction of most subjects' HLA-A and HLA-B alleles from TCR beta sequences was reported. Prior analysis indicated that the majority of TCR beta V segments exhibited productivity approximately 87% or approximately 30% of the time.

Concerning this clone itself: The antigen remains undetermined.

Sequenced material: PBMCs. The sequence came from a woman between 50 and 59 years old in good health and CMV-seropositive. The V and J genes are TRBV7-9 and TRBJ1-3; D remains ambiguous. The CDR3 DNA follows: TGTGCCAGCAGCTTAGGGGCGACAGGAAACACCATATATTTT. Translating gives CASSLGATGNTIYF.